This TCR beta chain was sequenced for a study of T cells in Graves' hyperthyroidism and ophthalmopathy. Notes on the study in general: In validation, the model predicted ophthalmopathy. These predictions came a median around 5.9 months before onset.

This clonotype was observed a handful of times. As yet, its antigen is unknown. One base away lies a much larger clone, so this may be a sequencing read error. Diagnoses used clinical symptoms, serum thyroxine and TRAb, thyroid ultrasound and orbital computed tomography. The V gene's germline CDR1 is KGHSH and CDR2 LQKENI. With 8 bases removed from V and 3 bases from J, the gap between germline ends came to 20 bases. The CDR3 is made up of 16 amino acids. RNA transcripts provided the source from which TCR beta CDR3 regions were amplified. In the first-round RT-PCR of the TCR CDR3, the HTBI primer set was used. TCRdb recomputed calls from the multiplex PCR reads with MiXCR, one row per CDR3 protein. Of 450,000 to 650,000 distinct CDR3 sequences detected, 17% appear once; the ten largest clones hold around 17%.

J is TRBJ1-5 and V is TRBV18; D is undetermined. The TCR comes from a woman younger than 35 with Graves' ophthalmopathy. The sequenced sample consisted of blood. This CDR3 is CASASLVGGSNQPQHF. CDR3 nucleotides: TGTGCCAGCGCATCCTTAGTTGGCGGGTCCAATCAGCCCCAGCATTTT. The whole variable domain, remainder taken from reference TRBV18 and TRBJ1-5, is NAGVMQNPRHLVRRRGQEARLRCSPMKGHSHVYWYRQLPEEGLKFMVYLQKENIIDESGMPKERFSAEFPKEGPSILRIQQVVRGDSAAYFCASASLVGGSNQPQHFGDGTRLSIL.